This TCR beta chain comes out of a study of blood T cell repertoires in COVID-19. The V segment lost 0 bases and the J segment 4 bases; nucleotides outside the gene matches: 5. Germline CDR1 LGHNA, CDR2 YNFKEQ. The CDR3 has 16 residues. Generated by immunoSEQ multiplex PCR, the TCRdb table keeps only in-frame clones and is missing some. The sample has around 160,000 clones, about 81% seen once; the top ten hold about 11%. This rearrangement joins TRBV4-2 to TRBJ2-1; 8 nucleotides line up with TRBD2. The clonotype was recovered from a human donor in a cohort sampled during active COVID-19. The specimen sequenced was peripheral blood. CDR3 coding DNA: TGTGCCAGCAGCCAAGAAGAGCGGGGGAGGTACAATGAGCAGTTCTTC. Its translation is CASSQEERGRYNEQFF.